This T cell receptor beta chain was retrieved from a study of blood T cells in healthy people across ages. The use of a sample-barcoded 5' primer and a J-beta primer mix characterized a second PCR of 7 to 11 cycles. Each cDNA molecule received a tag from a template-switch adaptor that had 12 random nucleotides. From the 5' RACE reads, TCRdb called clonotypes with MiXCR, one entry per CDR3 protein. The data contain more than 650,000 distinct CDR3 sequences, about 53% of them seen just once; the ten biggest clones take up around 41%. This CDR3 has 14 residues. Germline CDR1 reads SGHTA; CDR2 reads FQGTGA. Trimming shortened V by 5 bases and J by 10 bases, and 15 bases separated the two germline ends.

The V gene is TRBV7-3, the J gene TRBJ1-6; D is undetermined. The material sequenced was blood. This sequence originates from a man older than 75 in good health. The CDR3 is CASSPDGGGSPLHF. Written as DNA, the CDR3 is TGTGCCAGCAGCCCGGACGGCGGAGGATCACCCCTCCACTTT.